One sample yielded the 5 T cell receptor beta chains listed below, sequenced in a study of T cell responses to AZD1222 COVID-19 vaccine. Assay: immunoSEQ multiplex PCR; the TCRdb copy retains only in-frame clones and omits some. In the table there are about 150,000 clones, approximately 94% of which are singletons. This material consisted of peripheral blood, taken on day 0 of AZD1222 vaccination. The receptors come from an adult in good health.

The rearrangement uses TRBV7-2 and TRBJ1-3; 8 bases line up with TRBD1. The CDR3 consists of 15 residues. CDR1 and CDR2 (germline): SGHTA, FQGNSA. V shed 4 bases and J 3 bases; nucleotides not matched to a gene: 5. This CDR3 is CASSSDRGRGNTIYF. DNA of the CDR3: TGTGCCAGCAGCTCAGACAGGGGTCGTGGAAACACCATATATTTT.

V gene TRBV5-4 combines with J gene TRBJ1-6, with D possibly TRBD1 on 6 matching bases. Germline V lookup: CDR1 SGHNT, CDR2 YYREEE (reference sequence). This CDR3 is 16 amino acids long. The V end was cut by 0 bases, the J end by 4 bases, with 11 bases between. The CDR3 DNA follows: TGTGCCAGCAGCTTGGGGAACAGGGCTTATAATTCACCCCTCCACTTT. Translation gives CASSLGNRAYNSPLHF.

V gene TRBV4-1 combines with J gene TRBJ1-5; no clear D. The V gene lost 5 bases and the J gene lost 0 bases, with 5 bases spanning the gap. The germline CDR1 and CDR2 sequences are MGHRA and YSYEKL. The CDR3 loop spans 13 amino acids. The CDR3 loop is CASSLFSNQPQHF. The CDR3, as DNA: TGCGCCAGCAGCTTGTTTAGCAATCAGCCCCAGCATTTT.

The chain combines TRBV7-3 with TRBJ2-3; 8 bases agree with TRBD2. The CDR3 spans 13 residues. With V trimmed by 3 bases and J by 4 bases, 0 bases remained unmatched. CDR1 is SGHTA, CDR2 FQGTGA, per germline. In nucleotides, the CDR3 is TGTGCCAGCAGCTTGACTAGCGCAGATACGCAGTATTTT. The encoded protein is CASSLTSADTQYF.

This clone was detected once. The chain is built from TRBV30 and TRBJ2-4; D ambiguous. The CDR3 runs 13 residues. Germline V gives CDR1 GTSNPN, CDR2 SVGIG (reference sequence). DNA for the CDR3: TGTGCGGGGTTGGATCTAGCCAAAAACATTCAGTACTTC. This gives the protein CAGLDLAKNIQYF.